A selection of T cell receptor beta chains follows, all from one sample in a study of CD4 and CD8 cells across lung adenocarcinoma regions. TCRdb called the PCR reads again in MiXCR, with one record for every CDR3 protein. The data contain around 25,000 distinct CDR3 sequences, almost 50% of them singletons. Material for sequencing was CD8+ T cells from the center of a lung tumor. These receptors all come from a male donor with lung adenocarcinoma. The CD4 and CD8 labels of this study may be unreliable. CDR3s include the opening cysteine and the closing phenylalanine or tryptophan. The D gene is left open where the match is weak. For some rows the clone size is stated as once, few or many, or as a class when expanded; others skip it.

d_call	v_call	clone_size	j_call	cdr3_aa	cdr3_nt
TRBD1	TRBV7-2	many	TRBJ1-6	CASKGQGGLSPLHF	TGTGCCAGCAAGGGACAGGGCGGACTTTCACCCCTCCACTTT
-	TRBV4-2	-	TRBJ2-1	CASSLRRGGGGGGEQFF	TGTGCCAGCAGCCTAAGGAGGGGGGGGGGGGGGGGGGGGGAGCAGTTCTTC
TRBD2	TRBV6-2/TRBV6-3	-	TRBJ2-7	CASRAGGSPSYEQYF	TGTGCCAGCAGGGCGGGCGGGAGCCCCTCCTACGAGCAGTACTTC
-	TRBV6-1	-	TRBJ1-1	CASSEAPVGNTEAFF	TGTGCCAGCAGTGAAGCTCCGGTCGGGAACACTGAAGCTTTCTTT
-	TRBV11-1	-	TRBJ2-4	CASSPSDTYNEQYF	TGTGCCAGCAGCCCTAGCGACACTTACAATGAGCAGTACTTC
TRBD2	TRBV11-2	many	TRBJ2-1	CASSFISGKNNEQFF	TGTGCCAGCAGCTTCATCAGCGGGAAGAACAATGAGCAGTTCTTC
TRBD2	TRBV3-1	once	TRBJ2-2	CASSKGLAGTGELLF	TGTGCCAGCAGCAAAGGACTAGCGGGCACCGGGGAGCTGTTGTTT
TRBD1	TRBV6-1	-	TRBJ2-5	CASSEEGGRDQDTQYF	TGTGCCAGCAGTGAAGAAGGGGGCCGGGACCAAGACACCCAGTACTTC
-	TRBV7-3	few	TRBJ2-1	CASSLSSESYNEQFF	TGTGCCAGCAGCTTAAGTTCAGAGAGCTACAATGAGCAGTTCTTC
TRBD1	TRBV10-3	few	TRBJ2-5	CAIRTGQGQETQYF	TGTGCCATCAGGACGGGACAGGGACAAGAGACCCAGTACTTC
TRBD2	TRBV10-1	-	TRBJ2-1	CASSDPGTSGRRNEQFF	TGCGCCAGCAGTGATCCCGGGACTAGCGGGAGAAGGAATGAGCAGTTCTTC
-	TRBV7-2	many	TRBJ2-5	CASSLYGPGETQYF	TGTGCCAGCAGCCTATACGGCCCGGGGGAGACCCAGTACTTC
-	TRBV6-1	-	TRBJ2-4	CASSEMTGKMTQYF	TGTGCCAGCAGTGAAATGACAGGCAAGATGACTCAGTACTTC
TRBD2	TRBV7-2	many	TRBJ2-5	CASSSSGRALGTQYF	TGTGCCAGCAGCTCTAGCGGGAGGGCCTTGGGGACCCAGTACTTC
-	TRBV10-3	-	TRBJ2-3	CAIQRADTQYF	TGTGCCATCCAGAGAGCAGATACGCAGTATTTT
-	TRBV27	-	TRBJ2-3	CASGVNGGRAPETQYF	TGTGCCAGCGGGGTGAACGGAGGACGAGCCCCAGAGACGCAGTACTTT
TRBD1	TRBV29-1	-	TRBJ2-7	CSVLPGQGGEQYF	TGCAGCGTCCTACCGGGACAGGGAGGAGAGCAGTACTTC
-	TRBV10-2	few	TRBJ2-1	CASSTWGSYNEQFF	TGCGCCAGCAGTACGTGGGGCTCCTACAATGAGCAGTTCTTC
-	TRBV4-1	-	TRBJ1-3	CASSQDRFAGSGNTIYF	TGCGCCAGCAGCCAAGACCGTTTCGCCGGGTCTGGAAACACCATATATTTT
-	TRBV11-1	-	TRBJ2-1	CASSSKGNEQFF	TGTGCCAGCAGCTCCAAGGGCAATGAGCAGTTCTTC
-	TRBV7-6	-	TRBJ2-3	CASSVDRLNTGKQYF	TGTGCCAGCAGCGTCGACAGGCTGAACACCGGGAAGCAGTATTTT
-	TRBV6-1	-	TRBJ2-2	CASSLTGTGRGLFF	TGTGCCAGCTCTCTCACAGGAACCGGCCGCGGGCTGTTTTTT
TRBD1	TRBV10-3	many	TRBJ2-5	CAISARTGGQETQYF	TGTGCCATCAGTGCTAGGACAGGCGGTCAAGAGACCCAGTACTTC
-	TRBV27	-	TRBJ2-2	CASQAVSTGKLFF	TGTGCCAGCCAGGCGGTGAGCACCGGTAAGCTGTTTTTT
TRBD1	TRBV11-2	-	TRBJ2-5	CASSLGQGGRAQDTQYF	TGTGCCAGCAGCTTGGGACAGGGGGGGCGGGCCCAAGACACCCAGTACTTC
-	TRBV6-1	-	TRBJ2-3	CASLLAEHTGEQYF	TGTGCCAGTCTCTTGGCTGAGCACACCGGTGAGCAGTATTTT
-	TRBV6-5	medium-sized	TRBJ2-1	CASSSLRREQFF	TGTGCCAGCAGCTCCCTCAGGCGTGAGCAGTTCTTC
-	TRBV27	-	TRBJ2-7	CASSFRDHYEQYF	TGTGCCAGCAGTTTCAGGGACCACTACGAGCAGTACTTC
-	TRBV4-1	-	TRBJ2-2	CASSQGGGLGELFF	TGCGCCAGCAGCCAGGGAGGGGGTTTAGGGGAGCTGTTTTTT
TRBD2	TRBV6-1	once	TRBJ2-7	CASSEVQSPSGGRTYNEQYF	TGTGCCAGCAGTGAAGTTCAAAGCCCTAGCGGGGGACGTACCTACAATGAGCAGTACTTC